This TCR beta chain was retrieved from a study of technical replicates of blood from a few donors. Germline CDR1 and CDR2: SGDLS and YYNGEE. V lost 4 bases to trimming and J lost 7 bases; unmatched junction nucleotides: 9. The CDR3 contains 16 residues. TCRdb keeps only in-frame clones here, not all; method: immunoSEQ multiplex PCR. The sample carries 60,000 to 90,000 clones, just under 97% recorded once. V is TRBV9 and J is TRBJ2-5, with 14 bases aligning to TRBD2. This clonotype was obtained from a human donor in good health. The sequenced material came from T cells isolated from PBMCs. CDR3 sequence: CASSFGTSGRSGTQYF. CDR3 DNA: TGTGCCAGCAGCTTCGGGACTAGCGGGAGATCGGGGACCCAGTACTTC.